The 30 T cell receptor beta chains below come from one sample, sequenced in a study of ipilimumab plus nivolumab after autologous stem cell transplantation. Here immunoSEQ multiplex PCR was the method, and the copy in TCRdb shows in-frame clones only, minus some. The data hold approximately 10,000 clones, with 60% to 80% observed a single time. The sequencing used PBMCs, collected in a trial of ipilimumab plus nivolumab as post-transplant consolidation. Receptors originate from a male donor with diffuse large B-cell lymphoma.

The J gene is TRBJ1-4, the V gene TRBV18; 8 bases map to TRBD1. Germline CDR1 KGHSH, CDR2 LQKENI. The J segment lost 8 bases and the V segment lost 5 bases, leaving 4 bases of the junction unmatched. This CDR3 is 13 amino acids long. CDR3 loop: CASSSGQGEKLFF. Here the CDR3 DNA reads TGTGCCAGCTCATCAGGACAGGGAGAAAAACTGTTTTTT.

Relative to its sample, this clone is medium-sized. The chain combines TRBV4-3 with TRBJ2-2; D gene unclear. This CDR3 comprises 13 residues. The V and J ends lost 0 bases and 6 bases respectively, with 5 bases between them. Germline V gene data show CDR1 as LGHNA and CDR2 as YSLEER. This chain's CDR3 is CASSQDWSGELFF. The CDR3 bases are TGCGCCAGCAGCCAAGATTGGTCCGGGGAGCTGTTTTTT.

V and J are TRBV11-2 and TRBJ2-1, with a weak D call TRBD1 (5 bases). Germline CDR1 reads SGHAT; CDR2 reads FQNNGV. Trimming shortened V by 5 bases and J by 14 bases, and 10 bases separated the two germline ends. CDR3 length: 10 amino acids. In DNA form, the CDR3 reads TGTGCCAGCAGCCCCCTAGGGGAGTTCTTC. It codes for CASSPLGEFF.

This clone was counted between two and nine times. The rearrangement joins TRBV2 to TRBJ1-5, with TRBD1 matching 7 bases. The CDR3 consists of 14 residues. Per the germline V gene, CDR1 is SNHLY and CDR2 is FYNNEI. With 4 bases clipped from V and 2 bases from J, the junction kept 2 bases outside the gene matches. CDR3 in DNA: TGTGCCAGCAGTGGAGACAGGGGCAATCAGCCCCAGCATTTT. Amino acids: CASSGDRGNQPQHF.

The chain joins TRBV5-5 to TRBJ1-2; D is ambiguous. This CDR3 has 15 residues. Germline-derived CDR1 and CDR2 are SGHKS and YYEKEE (reference sequence). Between the trimmed V and J ends, which lost 0 bases and 4 bases, there was a span of 13 bases. The CDR3 spells CASSLDSGPSYGYTF. For the CDR3, the DNA is TGTGCCAGCAGCTTGGATTCTGGACCGAGCTATGGCTACACCTTC.

The CDR3 DNA is TGTGCCAGCAGCCACGGACAGAGCTACGAGCAGTACTTC. Translated: CASSHGQSYEQYF. The V and J genes are TRBV5-4 and TRBJ2-7, with D possibly being TRBD1 (6 bases). The V and J ends lost 4 bases and 3 bases respectively, with 11 bases between them. From germline, CDR1 is SGHNT and CDR2 YYREEE (reference sequence). The CDR3 is 13 residues long.

This CDR3 reads CASSLPPIVAGELFF. The CDR3 nucleotides are TGTGCCAGCAGCTTACCCCCGATAGTTGCCGGGGAGCTGTTTTTT. The J gene is TRBJ2-2, the V gene TRBV7-2; D remains unclear. V dropped 2 bases and J dropped 6 bases, with 13 bases sitting between them. Germline assignment: CDR1 SGHTA and CDR2 FQGNSA. The CDR3 totals 15 residues.

The CDR3 loop is CASRLASYNEQFF. CDR3 coding DNA: TGTGCCAGCAGGCTAGCCTCTTACAATGAGCAGTTCTTC. V usage is TRBV2 and J usage is TRBJ2-1, with a possible D match to TRBD2 (5 bases). V was shortened by 6 bases and J by 4 bases, with 10 bases between the two germline ends. The CDR3 consists of 13 residues. The germline V gene has CDR1 SNHLY and CDR2 FYNNEI.

The CDR3 coding sequence is TGTGCCAGTAGCCCTCCGGGACAGCCAAACACTGAAGCTTTCTTT. Translation: CASSPPGQPNTEAFF. The chain carries TRBV19 and TRBJ1-1, with TRBD1 matching over 7 bases. V shed 6 bases and J 2 bases; nucleotides not matched to a gene: 9. This CDR3 is built from 15 residues. Germline loops: CDR1 LNHDA, CDR2 SQIVND (reference sequence).

This rearrangement joins TRBV7-3 to TRBJ2-7; D may match TRBD1 or TRBD2 (5 bases each). CDR1 SGHTA and CDR2 FQGTGA come from the germline V gene. The CDR3 totals 13 residues. Deletions cut 2 bases from V and 8 bases from J, with 13 bases between. CDR3 nucleotide sequence: TGTGCCAGCAGCTTAGTTGGGGGTGGGCAGCAGTACTTC. Its translation: CASSLVGGGQQYF.

This sequence joins TRBV4-1 and TRBJ2-7, with D hard to call. V was clipped by 0 bases and J by 7 bases, with 16 bases between them. Germline lookup yields CDR1 MGHRA and CDR2 YSYEKL. CDR3 length equals 15 residues. The CDR3 is CASSQEARTVGEQYF. The CDR3 nucleotides are TGCGCCAGCAGCCAAGAGGCAAGGACGGTGGGGGAGCAGTACTTC.

The CDR3 spells CAISERGGRFSYEQYF. The CDR3 DNA reads TGTGCCATCAGTGAGCGGGGGGGGCGATTCTCCTACGAGCAGTACTTC. V and J are TRBV10-3 and TRBJ2-7, with 8 bases matching TRBD2. The CDR3 runs to 16 residues. V gave up 2 bases and J gave up 0 bases; unmatched junction bases: 6. Per germline, CDR1 ENHRY and CDR2 SYGVKD.

The V call is TRBV6-1, the J call TRBJ2-2; D gene unclear. Germline V gene sequence: CDR1 MNHNS, CDR2 SASEGT. V dropped 6 bases and J dropped 6 bases, with 2 bases sitting between them. This CDR3 region has 10 residues. The CDR3 region has the DNA TGTGCCAGCAGGGCCGGGGAGCTGTTTTTT. It encodes CASRAGELFF.

This clone came up a few times. The chain couples TRBV10-3 to TRBJ2-7; TRBD2 aligns across 13 bases. Germline CDR1 ENHRY, CDR2 SYGVKD. The CDR3 has 15 amino acids. Trimming removed 3 bases from V and 4 bases from J; junction bases left unmatched: 3. The CDR3 is CAISDTTSGRYEQYF. CDR3 DNA: TGTGCCATCAGTGACACGACTAGCGGGAGGTACGAGCAGTACTTC.

Only a few counts were recorded for this clone. The chain employs TRBV7-8 and TRBJ1-1, with 7 bases aligning to TRBD1. CDR1 SGHVS and CDR2 FQNEAQ come from the germline V gene. Trimming took 4 bases from V and 4 from J; bases not matched to a gene: 18. The CDR3 contains 18 residues. CDR3 DNA: TGTGCCAGCAGCTCTGGGACAGAGTTGTTTTTGTTGGGCACTGAAGCTTTCTTT. Amino acid sequence: CASSSGTELFLLGTEAFF.

The chain carries TRBV29-1 and TRBJ2-1, with TRBD2 matching 15 bases. J gave up 8 bases and V 6 bases, and 8 bases lay outside the gene matches. The CDR3 runs to 15 residues. Germline-derived CDR1 and CDR2 are SQVTM and ANQGSEA. CDR3 loop: CSVQGLAGGFDEQFF. Here the CDR3 DNA reads TGCAGCGTCCAAGGACTAGCGGGAGGGTTTGATGAGCAGTTCTTC.

This chain connects TRBV7-9 to TRBJ2-5; 7 bases agree with TRBD1. J lost 0 bases, V lost 1 base, and 11 bases had no gene match. The CDR3 is 18 residues long. From germline, CDR1 is SEHNR and CDR2 FQNEAQ (reference sequence). CDR3 loop: CASSLGSSWTGNQETQYF. In nucleotides, the CDR3 is TGTGCCAGCAGCTTAGGGAGTAGTTGGACAGGAAACCAAGAGACCCAGTACTTC.

This clone has a handful of counts. The V call is TRBV5-1, the J call TRBJ1-2; D call uncertain. Trimming pared 7 bases from V and 0 bases from J, leaving 10 bases between. CDR1 and CDR2 (germline): SGHRS, YFSETQ. The CDR3 runs 13 residues. The CDR3 DNA is TGCGCCAGCGGGGAGGGCGCTAACTATGGCTACACCTTC. Protein product: CASGEGANYGYTF.

The chain joins TRBV23-1 to TRBJ1-1; the D is unclear. TRBV23-1 is an open reading frame, and its role is uncertain. This CDR3 comprises 14 residues. V dropped 2 bases and J dropped 1 base, with 8 bases sitting between them. In DNA, the CDR3 is TGCGCCAGCAGTCAAGGGGAAGCGAACACTGAAGCTTTCTTT. Its protein product is CASSQGEANTEAFF.

CDR3 nucleotide sequence: TGTGCCAGCAGCCACGGACGGACGGCTGAGCAGTTCTTC. Its protein product is CASSHGRTAEQFF. J is TRBJ2-1 and V is TRBV7-9, with no clear D. V was trimmed by 5 bases and J by 9 bases, leaving 14 bases between them. The length of the CDR3 is 13 residues. Germline CDR1 reads SEHNR; CDR2 reads FQNEAQ (reference sequence).

The gene calls are TRBV7-9 and TRBJ2-7; TRBD1 or TRBD2 may be the D gene (7 bases each). The CDR3 totals 17 residues. The V end lost 5 bases, the J end lost 7 bases, and 27 bases lay between the germline ends. CDR1 and CDR2 (germline): SEHNR, FQNEAQ (reference sequence). The CDR3 DNA is TGTGCCAGCAGCCCTATCCCCGGTGGGAGGGGGCACATAGAGCAGTACTTC. Amino acids: CASSPIPGGRGHIEQYF.

J is TRBJ1-5 and V is TRBV7-2; D gene uncertain. V was cut by 2 bases and J by 5 bases, with 13 bases left in between. Germline CDR1 SGHTA, CDR2 FQGNSA. This CDR3 comprises 15 residues. CDR3 sequence: CASSLYGQLHQPQHF. CDR3 DNA: TGTGCCAGCAGCTTATATGGGCAGCTGCATCAGCCCCAGCATTTT.

V gene TRBV30 combines with J gene TRBJ2-7; 11 positions match TRBD2. Germline values: CDR1 GTSNPN, CDR2 SVGIG (reference sequence). CDR3 length: 14 amino acids. With V trimmed by 5 bases and J by 1 base, 4 bases remained unmatched. The CDR3, as DNA: TGTGCCTGGGATTTAGCGGGAGGGTCCTACGAGCAGTACTTC. Its protein is CAWDLAGGSYEQYF.

J is TRBJ2-5 and V is TRBV7-9; 7 positions agree with TRBD2. Germline V gene lookup returns CDR1 SEHNR and CDR2 FQNEAQ (reference sequence). The CDR3 covers 14 residues. J gave up 10 bases and V 4 bases, and 12 bases lay outside the gene matches. The CDR3 sequence is CASSSREGKYGQYF. The CDR3 DNA follows: TGTGCCAGCAGCTCGAGGGAGGGGAAATACGGCCAGTACTTC.

The chain carries TRBV5-1 and TRBJ1-6; 7 bases line up with TRBD1. The V and J ends lost 4 bases and 6 bases, in that order; junction bases with no gene match: 4. Germline V CDR1 and CDR2: SGHRS, YFSETQ. The CDR3 is 14 residues long. DNA of the CDR3: TGCGCCAGCAGCCCGGGACAGCCTAATTCACCCCTCCACTTT. Translated: CASSPGQPNSPLHF.

The genes are TRBV21-1 and TRBJ2-5; TRBD1, the table's D call, was not compared with the DNA. TRBV21-1 constitutes a pseudogene. CDR3 length: 18 residues. CDR3 region: CASINRRDLQGEKETQYF. In nucleotides, the CDR3 is TGTGCCAGCATCAACCGGCGTGATTTACAGGGGGAGAAAGAGACCCAGTACTTC.

V usage is TRBV29-1 and J usage is TRBJ2-1, with D maybe TRBD1 (5 bases). The germline gives CDR1 SQVTM, CDR2 ANQGSEA. The CDR3 totals 16 residues. Trimming pared 1 base from V and 6 bases from J, leaving 19 bases between. In DNA form, the CDR3 reads TGCAGCGTTGAAGGAAAAGGCCAGGGTGGTTTCAATGAGCAGTTCTTC. The encoded protein is CSVEGKGQGGFNEQFF.

This clone was counted once. This sequence joins TRBV5-8 and TRBJ2-1, with 12 bases identical to TRBD2. The CDR3 has 15 amino acids. Germline V lookup: CDR1 SGHTS, CDR2 YDEGEE. Losses at the gene ends were 4 bases for V and 5 bases for J; bases not matched to a gene: 4. The CDR3 nucleotides are TGTGCCAGCAGCCGTACTAGCGGGAGGAACAATGAGCAGTTCTTC. It codes for CASSRTSGRNNEQFF.

CDR3 DNA sequence: TGCGCCAGCAGCCGACTCCCCGGGACGGAAAATGAAAAACTGTTTTTT. Its protein product is CASSRLPGTENEKLFF. The chain couples TRBV4-1 to TRBJ1-4; possibly TRBD1 for D (5 bases). With 4 bases removed from V and 5 bases from J, the gap between germline ends came to 17 bases. The CDR3 covers 16 residues. CDR1 is MGHRA and CDR2 is YSYEKL in the germline V gene.

The chain recombines TRBV30 with TRBJ2-7, with D maybe TRBD2 (5 bases). V lost 0 bases and J lost 1, with 7 bases in between. The CDR3 loop spans 13 amino acids. Germline assignment: CDR1 GTSNPN and CDR2 SVGIG (reference sequence). CDR3 nucleotide sequence: TGTGCCTGGAGTGTAACGGGATCCTACGAGCAGTACTTC. This encodes CAWSVTGSYEQYF.